The 10 T cell receptor beta chains below come from one sample, sequenced in a study of shared clonotypes between healthy human individuals. This table comes from immunoSEQ multiplex PCR, and its TCRdb copy is limited to in-frame clones, with some not included. The table has 2 million to 2.5 million clones, over 90% seen once. Sequenced: naive CD4+ T cells from PBMCs. Subset given: CD45RA+ positively selected. The receptors stem from a man in his late teens or twenties in good health. Some clones in this sample may be carry-over from other donors' samples.

On this clone itself: The same CDR3 also results from other DNA sequences found in this sample. The chain employs TRBV18 and TRBJ2-2; D gene ambiguous. The V end was cut by 1 base, the J end by 7 bases, with 4 bases between. The germline V gene encodes CDR1 KGHSH and CDR2 LQKENI. The CDR3 contains 12 residues. The CDR3 loop is CASSPRVGELFF. CDR3 nucleotides: TGTGCCAGCTCACCACGTGTCGGGGAGCTGTTTTTT. Full variable domain (outside the CDR3, taken from reference TRBV18 and TRBJ2-2): NAGVMQNPRHLVRRRGQEARLRCSPMKGHSHVYWYRQLPEEGLKFMVYLQKENIIDESGMPKERFSAEFPKEGPSILRIQQVVRGDSAAYFCASSPRVGELFFGEGSRLTVL.

This chain joins TRBV5-4 and TRBJ2-3, with 12 bases lining up with TRBD2. The trim removed 2 bases at V and 3 bases at J, leaving 10 bases unmatched. Per germline, CDR1 SGHNT and CDR2 YYREEE (reference sequence). CDR3 length equals 18 residues. CDR3 sequence reads: CASSLPGLAGFGTDTQYF. The CDR3 DNA is TGTGCCAGCAGCTTACCCGGACTAGCGGGATTTGGAACAGATACGCAGTATTTT. The full variable domain, in which reference TRBV5-4 and TRBJ2-3 provide the parts outside the CDR3, is ETGVTQSPTHLIKTRGQQVTLRCSSQSGHNTVSWYQQALGQGPQFIFQYYREEENGRGNFPPRFSGLQFPNYSSELNVNALELDDSALYLCASSLPGLAGFGTDTQYFGPGTRLTVL.

This chain uses TRBV19 with TRBJ1-2; D is ambiguous. The length of the CDR3 is 14 residues. CDR1 is LNHDA and CDR2 is SQIVND in the germline V gene (reference sequence). V lost 7 bases and J lost 5, with 17 bases in between. CDR3 sequence reads: CASTAGRNFYGYTF. The CDR3 region has the DNA TGTGCCAGTACCGCCGGGCGGAACTTTTATGGCTACACCTTC.

V usage is TRBV7-9 and J usage is TRBJ2-1; D unclear. Trimming stripped 1 base from V and 10 bases from J, with 14 bases between. Germline CDR1 reads SEHNR; CDR2 reads FQNEAQ (reference sequence). The CDR3 length is 14 residues. CDR3 region: CASSLGPGRREQFF. As DNA, the CDR3 is TGTGCCAGCAGCTTAGGACCAGGTAGAAGAGAGCAGTTCTTC. The variable domain in full, completed from reference TRBV7-9 and TRBJ2-1, reads DTGVSQNPRHKITKRGQNVTFRCDPISEHNRLYWYRQTLGQGPEFLTYFQNEAQLEKSRLLSDRFSAERPKGSFSTLEIQRTEQGDSAMYLCASSLGPGRREQFFGPGTRLTVL.

V gene TRBV15 combines with J gene TRBJ2-7; D tentatively fits TRBD1 or TRBD2 (5 bases each). V was pared by 0 bases and J by 6 bases, with 12 bases between. From germline, CDR1 is LNHNV and CDR2 YYDKDF (reference sequence). CDR3 length equals 14 residues. CDR3 region: CATSREVRDAEQYF. In nucleotides, the CDR3 is TGTGCCACCAGCAGAGAAGTCCGGGACGCCGAGCAGTACTTC.

V is TRBV28 and J is TRBJ2-3; 8 nucleotides match TRBD2. This CDR3 contains 13 residues. CDR1 is MDHEN, CDR2 SYDVKM, per germline. Trimming removed 11 bases from V and 4 bases from J; junction bases left unmatched: 8. The CDR3 coding sequence is TGTGCCGCGGGAGGTCAGGGGCCAGATACGCAGTATTTT. It translates to CAAGGQGPDTQYF.

The CDR3 is CASRETGGSGELFF. CDR3 coding DNA: TGTGCCAGTAGAGAGACAGGGGGTTCCGGGGAGCTGTTTTTT. The chain is built from TRBV19 and TRBJ2-2, with 9 bases identical to TRBD1. CDR3 length: 14 amino acids. Germline CDR1 reads LNHDA; CDR2 reads SQIVND (reference sequence). The V and J ends lost 6 bases and 6 bases, in that order; junction bases with no gene match: 5. Drawing the rest from reference TRBV19 and TRBJ2-2, the complete variable domain is DGGITQSPKYLFRKEGQNVTLSCEQNLNHDAMYWYRQDPGQGLRLIYYSQIVNDFQKGDIAEGYSVSREKKESFPLTVTSAQKNPTAFYLCASRETGGSGELFFGEGSRLTVL.

V gene TRBV18 combines with J gene TRBJ2-3, with 10 bases lining up with TRBD2. Looked up from germline, CDR1 is KGHSH and CDR2 is LQKENI. This CDR3 spans 18 amino acids. V lost 1 base to trimming and J lost 1 base; unmatched junction nucleotides: 8. The CDR3 DNA is TGTGCCAGCTCACCACGGACAGTAGCGGGAGGTGGCACAGATACGCAGTATTTT. Translated: CASSPRTVAGGGTDTQYF. The whole variable domain, filled in from reference TRBV18 and TRBJ2-3, reads NAGVMQNPRHLVRRRGQEARLRCSPMKGHSHVYWYRQLPEEGLKFMVYLQKENIIDESGMPKERFSAEFPKEGPSILRIQQVVRGDSAAYFCASSPRTVAGGGTDTQYFGPGTRLTVL.

The DNA for the CDR3 is TGTGCCAGCAGTTATATTGGGGACGGAATCAGCAAGACGCAGTATTTT. As protein: CASSYIGDGISKTQYF. The V and J genes are TRBV6-5 and TRBJ2-3; D may be TRBD1 or TRBD2 (5 bases each). The CDR3 is 16 residues long. V was clipped by 3 bases and J by 9 bases, with 22 bases between them. The V gene's germline CDR1 is MNHEY and CDR2 SVGAGI.

The rearrangement links TRBV5-1 to TRBJ1-3, with D perhaps TRBD1 (6 bases). The CDR3 sequence is 17 residues long. Germline CDR1 is SGHRS and CDR2 is YFSETQ. Trimming pared 1 base from V and 0 bases from J, leaving 14 bases between. The CDR3 loop reads CASSLPITGNSGNTIYF. CDR3 in DNA: TGCGCCAGCAGCTTGCCGATTACAGGGAACTCTGGAAACACCATATATTTT.